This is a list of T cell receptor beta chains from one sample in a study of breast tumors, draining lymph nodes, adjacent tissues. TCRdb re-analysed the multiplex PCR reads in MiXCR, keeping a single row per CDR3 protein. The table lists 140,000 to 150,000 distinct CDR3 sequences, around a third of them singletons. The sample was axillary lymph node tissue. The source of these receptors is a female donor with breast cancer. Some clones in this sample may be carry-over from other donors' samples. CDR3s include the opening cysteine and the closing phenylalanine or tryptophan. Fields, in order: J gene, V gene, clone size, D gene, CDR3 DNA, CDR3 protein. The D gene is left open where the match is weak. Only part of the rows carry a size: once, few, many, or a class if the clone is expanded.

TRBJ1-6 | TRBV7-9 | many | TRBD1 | TGTGCCAGCAGGGCGGGGACAGGGACGAATTCACCCCTCCACTTT | CASRAGTGTNSPLHF
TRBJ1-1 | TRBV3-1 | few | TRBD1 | TGTGCCAGCAGCCCGACAGGGTCCGGTATGGCTTTCTTT | CASSPTGSGMAFF
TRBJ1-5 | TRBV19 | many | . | TGTGCCAGTACCAACGCGGACCGAGACAATCAGCCCCAGCATTTT | CASTNADRDNQPQHF
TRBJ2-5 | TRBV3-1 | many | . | TGTGCCAGCAGCCAAGAACCAGACATTCAAGAGACCCAGTACTTC | CASSQEPDIQETQYF
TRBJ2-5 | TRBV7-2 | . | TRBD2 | TGTGCCAGCAGCTTAAGAGCGGGGGGGGTCGAGTCGGGGACCCAGTACTTC | CASSLRAGGVESGTQYF
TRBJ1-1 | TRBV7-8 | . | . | TGTGCCAGCAGCTCAGGGGTGCTAAGTACTGAAGCTTTCTTT | CASSSGVLSTEAFF
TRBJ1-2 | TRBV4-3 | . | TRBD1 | TGCGCCAGCAGCCAAGAGAGGAGCCAGGGGGTCTATGGCTACACCTTC | CASSQERSQGVYGYTF
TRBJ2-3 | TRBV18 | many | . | TGTGCCAGCTCATCTGGGCCAGATACGCAGTATTTT | CASSSGPDTQYF
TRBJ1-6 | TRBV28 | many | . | TGTGCCAGCAGACCGACCAGAGGGGGTTCACCCCTCCACTTT | CASRPTRGGSPLHF
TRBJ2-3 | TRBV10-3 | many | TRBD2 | TGTGCCATCAGTACGAGGAGCGGGGACACAGATACGCAGTATTTT | CAISTRSGDTDTQYF
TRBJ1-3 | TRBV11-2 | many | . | TGTGCCAGCAGCCCCGTAGGGGGATCCTCTGGAAACACCATATATTTT | CASSPVGGSSGNTIYF
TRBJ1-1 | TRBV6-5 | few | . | TGTGCCAGCAGTTACGGAGGGGGAAGGCACACTGAAGCTTTCTTT | CASSYGGGRHTEAFF
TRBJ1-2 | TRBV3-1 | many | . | TGTGCCAGCAGGACCGGGGGGGTACTAGGAGGCTACACCTTC | CASRTGGVLGGYTF
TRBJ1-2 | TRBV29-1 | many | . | TGCAGCGTGCAGGGGAACTATGGCTACACCTTC | CSVQGNYGYTF
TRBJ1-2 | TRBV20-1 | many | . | TGCAGTGCTAGACAGGCTGAATTTAACTATGGCTACACCTTC | CSARQAEFNYGYTF
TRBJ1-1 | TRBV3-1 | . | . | TGTGCCAGCAGCCGCAAACAGGGAATAAACACTGAAGCTTTCTTT | CASSRKQGINTEAFF